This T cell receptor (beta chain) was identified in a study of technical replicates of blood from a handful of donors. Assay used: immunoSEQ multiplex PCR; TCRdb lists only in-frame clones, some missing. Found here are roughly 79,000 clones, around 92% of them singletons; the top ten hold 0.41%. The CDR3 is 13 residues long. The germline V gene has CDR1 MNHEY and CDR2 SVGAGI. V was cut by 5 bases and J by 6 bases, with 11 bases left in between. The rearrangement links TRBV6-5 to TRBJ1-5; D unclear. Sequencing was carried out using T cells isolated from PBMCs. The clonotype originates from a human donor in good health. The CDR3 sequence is CASSQDFIQPQHF. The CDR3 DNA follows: TGTGCCAGCAGTCAGGATTTTATTCAGCCCCAGCATTTT.